The clone carrying this TCR beta chain was detected once. Antigen unknown. Germline assignment: CDR1 MGHRA and CDR2 YSYEKL. Trimming took 0 bases from V and 0 from J; bases not matched to a gene: 13. This CDR3 is 22 amino acids long. This specimen comes from a study of shared clonotypes between healthy human individuals. The assay was immunoSEQ multiplex PCR, and TCRdb's table has in-frame clones only and misses some. The sample lists about 1 million clones; more than 60% were seen once. Overall study results and limits: Clonotypes not shared had lower generation probabilities than those common to all four donors.

The V gene is TRBV4-1, the J gene TRBJ2-4; 14 bases fit TRBD2. This TCR came from a man between 18 and 35 years old in good health. The sequencing input was memory CD4+ T cells sorted from blood. Subset indicated: CD45RA-negative fraction. The CDR3 sequence is CASSQESPLGLAGELAKNIQYF. Here the CDR3 DNA reads TGCGCCAGCAGCCAAGAAAGTCCTCTGGGACTAGCGGGGGAATTAGCCAAAAACATTCAGTACTTC.